A single sample is the source of the 28 T cell receptor beta chains below, sequenced in a study of liver allograft versus peripheral blood T cells. The overall study: Comparative analysis was performed on T cell receptor repertoires from transplanted livers and from recipients' peripheral blood.

One entry per CDR3 protein results from TCRdb running MiXCR on the reads. Among roughly 2,600 distinct CDR3 sequences listed, 13% to 15% were seen once. These receptors were taken from a human patient who had a liver transplant. Some T cells may possibly be graft donor cells.

The chain employs TRBV14 and TRBJ2-7; D is undetermined. CDR1 and CDR2 (germline): SGHDN, FVKESK. The CDR3 spans 13 residues. Trimming left V 1 base short and J 5 bases short, with 9 bases between. The CDR3, as DNA: TGTGCCAGCAGCCAAGCCCTGACCCACGAGCAGTACTTC. Translating it yields CASSQALTHEQYF.

This clonotype occurred many times. The J gene is TRBJ2-1, the V gene TRBV27; D call uncertain. The CDR3 has 11 residues. V lost 2 bases and J 6 bases, leaving 2 bases between the germline ends. Germline V gene data show CDR1 as MNHEY and CDR2 as SMNVEV (reference sequence). The CDR3 coding sequence is TGTGCCAGCAGTTTAAGCAATGAGCAGTTCTTC. Amino acid sequence: CASSLSNEQFF.

The V gene is TRBV27, the J gene TRBJ2-1; tentatively, D is TRBD2 (6 bases). The length of the CDR3 is 16 residues. Germline assignment: CDR1 MNHEY and CDR2 SMNVEV (reference sequence). Trimming shortened V by 5 bases and J by 3 bases, and 17 bases separated the two germline ends. CDR3 region: CASSAHLASGYNEQFF. CDR3 coding DNA: TGTGCCAGCAGTGCCCATCTAGCGTCGGGCTACAATGAGCAGTTCTTC.

This clonotype is judged medium-sized. The chain recombines TRBV24-1 with TRBJ1-1, with a tentative D call TRBD1 (5 bases). The CDR3 runs 16 residues. From germline, CDR1 is KGHDR and CDR2 SFDVKD. V lost 7 bases, J lost 2 bases, and 19 bases lay in between. CDR3 nucleotide sequence: TGTGCCACCAGAGCCTTCCGCGCGGGGGAAAACACTGAAGCTTTCTTT. As protein: CATRAFRAGENTEAFF.

This clonotype was observed a handful of times. V usage is TRBV5-4 and J usage is TRBJ2-5; D is possibly TRBD1 (6 bases). The V gene's germline CDR1 is SGHNT and CDR2 YYREEE (reference sequence). The CDR3 is 15 residues long. V lost 4 bases, J lost 1 base, and 14 bases lay in between. Written as DNA, the CDR3 is TGTGCCAGCAGCGGAACGAACAGGGCCCAAGAGACCCAGTACTTC. It yields the protein CASSGTNRAQETQYF. Supplemented by reference TRBV5-4 and TRBJ2-5, the full variable domain reads ETGVTQSPTHLIKTRGQQVTLRCSSQSGHNTVSWYQQALGQGPQFIFQYYREEENGRGNFPPRFSGLQFPNYSSELNVNALELDDSALYLCASSGTNRAQETQYFGPGTRLLVL.

This clonotype qualifies as medium-sized (0.01 to 0.1%). The chain is built from TRBV6-1 and TRBJ2-2, with 7 bases matching TRBD1. This CDR3 spans 14 amino acids. V lost 6 bases to trimming and J lost 6 bases; unmatched junction nucleotides: 7. The germline gives CDR1 MNHNS, CDR2 SASEGT. CDR3: CASSPLTGSGELFF. The DNA of the CDR3 is TGTGCCAGCAGCCCTTTGACAGGGTCCGGGGAGCTGTTTTTT.

The chain employs TRBV6-7 and TRBJ1-2; D is undetermined. TRBV6-7 is given ORF status, its function remaining uncertain. The V end was cut by 2 bases, the J end by 4 bases, with 5 bases between. This CDR3 region has 12 residues. The CDR3 loop is CASSYGPYGYTF. In DNA form, the CDR3 reads TGTGCCAGCAGTTACGGCCCCTATGGCTACACCTTC.

By share, this clonotype ranks as medium-sized. The chain couples TRBV6-6 to TRBJ2-7, with D perhaps matching TRBD1 or TRBD2 (5 bases each). Germline V gives CDR1 MNHNY, CDR2 SVGAGI (reference sequence). The CDR3 has 16 amino acids. V was pared by 0 bases and J by 4 bases, with 16 bases between. CDR3 nucleotides: TGTGCCAGCAGTTACTCTGGGGGATTACGGTCGTACGAGCAGTACTTC. It encodes CASSYSGGLRSYEQYF.

In its sample, this clonotype is medium-sized. J is TRBJ2-1 and V is TRBV19; D remains unclear. Germline V CDR1 and CDR2: LNHDA, SQIVND (reference sequence). With 1 base removed from V and 4 bases from J, the gap between germline ends came to 11 bases. The CDR3 totals 15 residues. CDR3 protein: CASSIGLHSYNEQFF. In nucleotides, the CDR3 is TGTGCCAGTAGTATAGGGCTACACTCATACAATGAGCAGTTCTTC.

By proportion, this clonotype is medium-sized. J is TRBJ2-2 and V is TRBV19; D is unresolved. Germline V gives CDR1 LNHDA, CDR2 SQIVND (reference sequence). Trimming took off 0 bases at V and 4 bases at J, with 9 bases between the two ends. The CDR3 contains 15 residues. This CDR3 is CASSIDYGITGELFF. The CDR3 nucleotides read TGTGCCAGTAGTATAGATTACGGAATCACCGGGGAGCTGTTTTTT.

By sample share, this clonotype is medium-sized. V usage is TRBV16 and J usage is TRBJ2-7, with D perhaps TRBD1 (5 bases). The V end lost 1 base, the J end lost 3 bases, and 10 bases lay between the germline ends. The CDR3 is made up of 14 amino acids. Germline V gene data show CDR1 as KGHSY and CDR2 as FQNENV. The CDR3 spells CASSQLSGFYEQYF. In nucleotides, the CDR3 is TGTGCCAGCAGCCAATTGTCAGGGTTCTACGAGCAGTACTTC.

This clonotype was found many times. The CDR3 DNA sequence: TGTGCCAGCAGTGAAGTGGGAGCGGGGGGCTACGAGCAGTACTTC. Its translation: CASSEVGAGGYEQYF. V and J are TRBV6-1 and TRBJ2-7; 9 bases match TRBD2. Germline V gives CDR1 MNHNS, CDR2 SASEGT. Losses at the gene ends were 1 base for V and 3 bases for J; bases not matched to a gene: 4. The CDR3 is 15 amino acids.

This clonotype rates as medium-sized (0.01 to 0.1%). The chain joins TRBV27 to TRBJ2-2, with D perhaps being TRBD1 or TRBD2 (6 bases each). The germline V and J ends were trimmed by 2 bases and 5 bases, with 12 bases remaining between them. This CDR3 region has 15 residues. Germline V gene lookup returns CDR1 MNHEY and CDR2 SMNVEV (reference sequence). The CDR3 loop reads CASSLTGGWTGELFF. CDR3 DNA: TGTGCCAGCAGTTTAACCGGGGGCTGGACCGGGGAGCTGTTTTTT.

This clonotype is labeled medium-sized. The CDR3 nucleotides read TGTGCCAGCAGCCAAGATCAGGCGCCACTTTATGGCTACACCTTC. This translates into CASSQDQAPLYGYTF. The V gene is TRBV14, the J gene TRBJ1-2; D gene unclear. The V gene lost 0 bases and the J gene lost 5 bases, with 13 bases spanning the gap. Per germline, CDR1 SGHDN and CDR2 FVKESK. The CDR3 is 15 residues long.

Remarks on this clonotype: The conserved phenylalanine or tryptophan is not found at the CDR3 terminus, so this likely reflects a read error. The CDR3 loop is CASSQGTVYEQYL. The CDR3 DNA reads as TGTGCCAGCAGCCAGGGGACAGTCTACGAGCAGTACCTC. This chain connects TRBV27 to TRBJ2-7, with 7 bases aligning to TRBD1. The V gene end was trimmed by 6 bases and the J gene end by 3 bases; junction bases not matched to a gene: 5. This CDR3 is built from 13 residues. The germline V gene has CDR1 MNHEY and CDR2 SMNVEV (reference sequence).

This clonotype is labeled as medium-sized. The CDR3 sequence is CASSLLRDRNTEAFF. The CDR3 region has the DNA TGTGCCAGCAGCCTCCTCAGGGACAGGAACACTGAAGCTTTCTTT. The gene calls are TRBV14 and TRBJ1-1; TRBD1 matches 7 bases. Germline CDR1 is SGHDN and CDR2 is FVKESK. This CDR3 contains 15 residues. V lost 4 bases and J lost 1; bases outside the gene matches: 6.

The J gene is TRBJ2-7, the V gene TRBV28; 8 bases agree with TRBD1. The J call may be wrong; the DNA end is better matched by TRBJ2-5. Per the germline V gene, CDR1 is MDHEN and CDR2 is SYDVKM. The CDR3 loop spans 13 amino acids. As DNA, the CDR3 is TGTGCCAGCAGTCGCAGGGGGCAGGAGACCCAGTACTTC. Protein sequence: CASSRRGQETQYF.

This clonotype qualifies as hyperexpanded. The V call is TRBV19, the J call TRBJ1-1, with a tentative D call TRBD1 (6 bases). CDR3 length: 14 residues. The germline gives CDR1 LNHDA, CDR2 SQIVND (reference sequence). V was clipped by 7 bases and J by 7 bases, with 19 bases between them. CDR3 nucleotide sequence: TGTGCCAGTACCTCCCAAAGAGGGGGTATTGAAGCTTTCTTT. This translates into CASTSQRGGIEAFF.

The genes are TRBV27 and TRBJ2-1; no clear D. Trimming removed 3 bases at V and 10 bases at J, with 10 bases between. Germline CDR1 is MNHEY and CDR2 is SMNVEV (reference sequence). This CDR3 has 12 amino acids. CDR3 in DNA: TGTGCCAGCAGTTTTAATGGGCTCGAGCAGTTCTTC. Protein: CASSFNGLEQFF.

This clonotype rates as large. This chain links TRBV27 with TRBJ2-7; 15 nucleotides align to TRBD2. V lost 3 bases and J lost 5; bases outside the gene matches: 8. There are 17 residues in the CDR3. CDR1 and CDR2 (germline): MNHEY, SMNVEV (reference sequence). In nucleotides, the CDR3 is TGTGCCAGCAGTTTCGGACTAGCGGGAGGGCCCATCGACGAGCAGTACTTC. It is translated as CASSFGLAGGPIDEQYF.

This clonotype was recorded a few times. The chain joins TRBV20-1 to TRBJ2-7; D not resolved. The CDR3 totals 11 residues. V was shortened by 3 bases and J by 1 base, with 4 bases between the two germline ends. Germline assignment: CDR1 DFQATT and CDR2 SNEGSKA (reference sequence). The CDR3 reads CSASVSYEQYF. The CDR3 DNA reads as TGCAGTGCTAGCGTATCCTACGAGCAGTACTTC.

This clonotype has just a few counts. V usage is TRBV20-1 and J usage is TRBJ2-7; no definite D call. The CDR3 contains 14 residues. Germline lookup yields CDR1 DFQATT and CDR2 SNEGSKA (reference sequence). The V and J ends lost 5 bases and 0 bases respectively, with 14 bases between them. The CDR3, as DNA: TGCAGTGCTCCTAAATCCCGGGCCTCCTACGAGCAGTACTTC. It encodes CSAPKSRASYEQYF.

Worth noting for this clonotype: It may be a read error: a sequence one base away is much more abundant. CDR3 coding DNA: TGTGCCAGCAGTGACGGGGCAGGGAACACAAATACGCAGTATTTT. It is translated as CASSDGAGNTNTQYF. The rearrangement joins TRBV6-1 to TRBJ2-3; either TRBD1 or TRBD2 may fit D (5 bases each). Germline V gives CDR1 MNHNS, CDR2 SASEGT. CDR3 length equals 15 residues.

This chain links TRBV6-1 with TRBJ1-2; the D gene is possibly TRBD1 (5 bases). Germline assignment: CDR1 MNHNS and CDR2 SASEGT. Trimming pared 6 bases from V and 5 bases from J, leaving 10 bases between. The CDR3 is 12 amino acids. The CDR3 spells CASSHSGYGYTF. For the CDR3, the DNA is TGTGCCAGCAGCCATTCAGGGTATGGCTACACCTTC.

On this clonotype: A far larger clone is one nucleotide away, so this likely arose from a read error. The chain couples TRBV6-1 to TRBJ1-2; D is undetermined. This CDR3 is 14 amino acids long. V was cut by 8 bases and J by 4 bases, with 17 bases left in between. Germline V gene sequence: CDR1 MNHNS, CDR2 SASEGT. CDR3 in amino acids: CASGYSDVFYGYTF. CDR3 nucleotide sequence: TGTGCCAGCGGTTACTCGGACGTTTTCTATGGCTACACCTTC.

In its sample, this clonotype was seen many times. The chain uses TRBV30 and TRBJ2-1; 9 bases are shared with TRBD2. Germline V gene lookup returns CDR1 GTSNPN and CDR2 SVGIG (reference sequence). With V trimmed by 1 base and J by 6 bases, 4 bases remained unmatched. The CDR3 is 14 amino acids. This CDR3 reads CAWSGATSGNEQFF. DNA for the CDR3: TGTGCCTGGAGTGGGGCGACTAGCGGCAATGAGCAGTTCTTC.

The CDR3 DNA sequence: TGTGCCAGCAGCGTAGCTGGGAGGACCACCTACGAGCAGTACTTC. Residues: CASSVAGRTTYEQYF. This chain joins TRBV9 and TRBJ2-7, with a tentative D call TRBD2 (6 bases). The CDR3 has 15 amino acids. V was cut by 0 bases and J by 2 bases, with 12 bases left in between. From germline, CDR1 is SGDLS and CDR2 YYNGEE.

By share, this clonotype counts as medium-sized. In nucleotides, the CDR3 is TGTGCCAGCAGGAAAAACAGGGAAACGAACACTGAAGCTTTCTTT. Its translation is CASRKNRETNTEAFF. This chain links TRBV6-6 with TRBJ1-1; possible D gene TRBD1, 6 bases. The CDR3 runs 15 residues. Germline V gene data show CDR1 as MNHNY and CDR2 as SVGAGI (reference sequence). V dropped 6 bases and J dropped 1 base, with 15 bases sitting between them.